The following is a TCR beta chain sequence with its context. The antigen this receptor binds is unknown. A much larger clone lies one base from this, so it may be a read error. From the cysteine through the phenylalanine, the CDR3 covers 16 amino acids. Just the 48-base CDR3 DNA is kept, in frame starting at base 1. CDR1 and CDR2, looked up from the germline V gene, are ENHRY and SYGVKD. This sample was included in a study of blood T cells in healthy people across ages (dated by TCRdb to 2014 to 2015). General notes on the study: In model experiments, template switching captured roughly one uniquely barcoded TCR beta cDNA molecule for every two T cells. Using deep sequencing normalized with unique cDNA molecular identifiers, the study measured how TCR beta repertoire diversity changes with age. Donors were grouped into four age groups: young (average roughly 16 years), middle-aged (approximately 41), aged (roughly 62) and long-lived (over 80). To avoid experimental bias, donors of different ages were distributed randomly across sequencing lanes. The study analyzed two additional independent replicas of 1 million unique cDNA reads from the same blood draw for two donors, one aged 18 to 30 and one aged 80 or older.

Overall study outcomes, separate from this receptor: There was a strong correlation between observed TCR beta diversity and the percentage of naive T cells measured by flow cytometry. As age increased, observed TCR beta diversity per million T cells dropped in a roughly linear way, and a significant reduction was already evident by age 40. Estimates of total diversity based on one million sequenced T cells were regarded as lower bounds and as underestimates. The CMV infection status of donors was not known, potentially confounding age-related changes in expanded clonotypes. Compared with the aged group, the long-lived group had more naive CD4+ T cells, fewer expanded clones and increased TCR diversity, suggesting age selection. Since profiling was done on bulk unsorted PBMCs, naive and antigen-experienced compartments could not be conclusively compared.

Libraries were constructed by 5' RACE. Data came from an Illumina HiSeq 2500. The second PCR ran for about 6 to 12 cycles and used a J-beta primer mix along with a sample-barcoded 5' primer. A template-switch 5' adaptor carrying 12 random nucleotides introduced a unique molecular identifier onto each TCR beta cDNA molecule. At least 2.5 million CDR3-containing paired-end reads were obtained from each sample. First-strand cDNA synthesis was performed from all RNA using the Mint cDNA synthesis kit, with priming by a TRBC-specific oligonucleotide. All cDNA was treated with uracil-DNA glycosylase and then went through a first 18-cycle PCR with the universal primers M1SS and BC2_uni_R. The authors processed their data as follows. Each sample was normalized by randomly selecting 1 million high-quality reads, each carrying a distinct molecular identifier. Reads with shared molecular identifiers were discarded instead of being binned into consensus sequences. MiTCR, run with a Q25 quality threshold and the strictest error-elimination algorithm, handled CDR3 identification, clonotype clustering and error correction. A nonparametric unseen species model using Euler transformation provided a lower-bound estimate of total TCR beta diversity. The public reads were reprocessed in TCRdb via fastp at Q25 and MiXCR, keeping in-frame beta chains. Identical CDR3 protein sequences are pooled into one entry, listed with their most common genes and DNA. The V and J calls were not made by the authors but by TCRdb's processing. This sample is represented by fewer than 1,000,000 distinct CDR3 sequences; more than 35% of them were singletons. The ten largest account for roughly 20% of the sample.

The 40 or so donors, aged about 6 to 100 years, were systemically healthy Caucasian individuals from Russia. Each donor gave ten milliliters of peripheral blood, collected into EDTA-treated Vacutainer tubes. Ficoll-Paque density-gradient centrifugation was used to isolate PBMCs, with at least 7 million per sample. Total RNA was extracted from PBMCs with Trizol reagent, with at least 6 micrograms obtained per sample. The percentages of naive CD45RAhigh/CD27high T cells were determined by flow cytometry on a PBMC aliquot from every donor. The sequence links TRBV10-3 to TRBJ2-5, with 13 bases in between that match TRBD2. The J call is uncertain, as TRBJ2-7 better fits the DNA end. Sequencing was done on a sample of blood. The source is an elderly man in good health. The CDR3 is CAISEQLAGGNCEQYF. The nucleotide sequence reads TGTGCCATCAGTGAACAACTAGCGGGAGGGAATTGCGAGCAGTACTTC.